This entry lists 17 T cell receptor beta chains sequenced from one sample in a study of cytomegalovirus exposure and HLA in healthy donors. Amplification used 60 Vbeta primers and 13 Jbeta primers. Data came from immunoSEQ multiplex PCR; TCRdb stores just in-frame clones and leaves some out. The sample yields 150,000 or so clones, more than 65% seen once. Material for sequencing was PBMCs. Receptors were obtained from a male donor in good health and CMV-seropositive.

This chain joins TRBV7-9 and TRBJ1-6; tentative D call: TRBD1 (6 bases). The CDR3 consists of 17 residues. V was shortened by 1 base and J by 1 base, with 11 bases between the two germline ends. The germline V gene encodes CDR1 SEHNR and CDR2 FQNEAQ (reference sequence). The CDR3 DNA sequence: TGTGCCAGCAGCTTAGTGGCGGGGGCTTCCTATAATTCACCCCTCCACTTT. This codes for CASSLVAGASYNSPLHF.

J is TRBJ1-3 and V is TRBV2; D not resolved. This CDR3 has 14 residues. V was cut by 10 bases and J by 10 bases, with 23 bases left in between. Germline V gene data show CDR1 as SNHLY and CDR2 as FYNNEI. The CDR3 here is CATSADQILRTIYF. Here the CDR3 DNA reads TGTGCCACCTCAGCGGATCAGATCCTGAGGACCATATATTTT.

V is TRBV27 and J is TRBJ1-1; TRBD1 might be the D (5 bases). V was pared by 1 base and J by 8 bases, with 11 bases between. Germline V lookup: CDR1 MNHEY, CDR2 SMNVEV (reference sequence). The CDR3 has 13 residues. The CDR3 here is CASSLWGGREAFF. In DNA form, the CDR3 reads TGTGCCAGCAGTTTATGGGGGGGACGGGAAGCTTTCTTT.

The chain recombines TRBV2 with TRBJ2-5; TRBD2 matches at 9 bases. CDR1 is SNHLY, CDR2 FYNNEI, per germline. Trimming at V came to 8 bases and at J to 5 bases, leaving 9 bases not matched to a gene. This CDR3 contains 14 residues. This CDR3 reads CASLRSGSFETQYF. For the CDR3, the DNA is TGTGCCAGCCTCCGTAGCGGGAGTTTTGAGACCCAGTACTTC.

This rearrangement joins TRBV7-2 to TRBJ2-2; possibly TRBD1 for D (5 bases). The CDR3 is 15 amino acids. In germline, CDR1 is SGHTA, CDR2 FQGNSA. The germline V and J ends were trimmed by 0 bases and 9 bases, with 14 bases remaining between them. CDR3 DNA sequence: TGTGCCAGCAGCTTAGCAGGGGCCCTTGACAGGGAGCTGTTTTTT. The encoded protein is CASSLAGALDRELFF.

There are a few counts of this clone. The CDR3: CASSPVGRNTGELFF. CDR3 bases: TGTGCCAGCTCACCAGTTGGCAGAAACACCGGGGAGCTGTTTTTT. This chain links TRBV18 with TRBJ2-2; D is unclear. Germline lookup yields CDR1 KGHSH and CDR2 LQKENI. CDR3 length: 15 residues. Trimming pared 2 bases from V and 2 bases from J, leaving 9 bases between.

The gene calls are TRBV5-5 and TRBJ2-1; 9 bases agree with TRBD2. With 4 bases clipped from V and 6 bases from J, the junction kept 11 bases outside the gene matches. This CDR3 has 16 amino acids. Germline V lookup: CDR1 SGHKS, CDR2 YYEKEE (reference sequence). The CDR3: CASSPLLAGGLNEQFF. The CDR3 DNA sequence: TGTGCCAGCAGCCCTCTTTTGGCGGGGGGGCTCAATGAGCAGTTCTTC. Based on the CDR3 plus reference TRBV5-5 and TRBJ2-1, the full variable domain is DAGVTQSPTHLIKTRGQQVTLRCSPISGHKSVSWYQQVLGQGPQFIFQYYEKEERGRGNFPDRFSARQFPNYSSELNVNALLLGDSALYLCASSPLLAGGLNEQFFGPGTRLTVL.

This clone appeared a few times. This chain links TRBV10-3 with TRBJ2-5, with 10 bases matching TRBD2. The J segment lost 3 bases and the V segment lost 10 bases, leaving 5 bases of the junction unmatched. The CDR3 spans 13 residues. Germline V gene data show CDR1 as ENHRY and CDR2 as SYGVKD. CDR3 region: CATALAGEETQYF. As DNA, the CDR3 is TGTGCCACTGCCCTAGCGGGAGAAGAGACCCAGTACTTC.

This chain links TRBV7-8 with TRBJ2-2; 8 nucleotides match TRBD1. The CDR3 extends over 15 amino acids. V lost 4 bases and J lost 0; bases outside the gene matches: 1. Germline CDR1 reads SGHVS; CDR2 reads FQNEAQ. The CDR3: CASSWTGSNTGELFF. As DNA, the CDR3 is TGTGCCAGCAGCTGGACAGGGTCGAACACCGGGGAGCTGTTTTTT.

The chain uses TRBV7-9 and TRBJ2-1; 12 bases are a match to TRBD2. The CDR3 is 15 amino acids. CDR1 is SEHNR, CDR2 FQNEAQ, per germline (reference sequence). With 4 bases clipped from V and 6 bases from J, the junction kept 4 bases outside the gene matches. DNA for the CDR3: TGTGCCAGCAGCTCGGGACTAGCGGGCCTCAATGAGCAGTTCTTC. This gives the protein CASSSGLAGLNEQFF.

This clone was found a few times. Within the sample, other DNA sequences also encode this same CDR3. The chain has TRBV5-1 and TRBJ1-2; D unresolved. Germline V gene sequence: CDR1 SGHRS, CDR2 YFSETQ. The CDR3 runs to 12 residues. V was pared by 1 base and J by 7 bases, with 8 bases between. The CDR3 DNA reads as TGCGCCAGCAGCTTGTCGGGAGGTGGCTACACCTTC. Translating gives CASSLSGGGYTF.

The chain carries TRBV5-5 and TRBJ2-1, with D perhaps matching TRBD1 (6 bases). The CDR3 extends over 16 amino acids. V was cut by 4 bases and J by 5 bases, with 19 bases left in between. Germline CDR1 SGHKS, CDR2 YYEKEE (reference sequence). The CDR3 region has the DNA TGTGCCAGCAGCGACCACTCTTGGGGGCAAAACAATGAGCAGTTCTTC. It specifies CASSDHSWGQNNEQFF.

This clone was counted a single time. V is TRBV28 and J is TRBJ2-1, with 8 bases matching TRBD2. From germline, CDR1 is MDHEN and CDR2 SYDVKM. The V segment lost 2 bases and the J segment 7 bases; nucleotides outside the gene matches: 10. CDR3 length equals 16 residues. The DNA for the CDR3 is TGTGCCAGCAGTTTACGACTAGCGCCTATTGGGAATGAGCAGTTCTTC. It codes for CASSLRLAPIGNEQFF.

In regard to this clone: A junction end diverges from the germline sequence, so it may reflect a read error. This chain connects TRBV5-1 to TRBJ1-2, with 7 bases lining up with TRBD1. There are 15 residues in the CDR3. Germline V CDR1 and CDR2: SGHRS, YFSETQ. CDR3 sequence reads: CANSLAEGTVYGYTF. DNA for the CDR3: TGCGCCAACAGCTTGGCTGAGGGGACAGTCTATGGCTACACCTTC.

The CDR3 loop reads CASSPRDGERSYEQYF. The CDR3 coding sequence is TGTGCCAGCAGCCCACGGGATGGAGAGCGGTCCTACGAGCAGTACTTC. The chain joins TRBV4-2 to TRBJ2-7; TRBD2 might be the D (5 bases). The CDR3 covers 16 residues. Germline values: CDR1 LGHNA, CDR2 YNFKEQ. V was pared by 4 bases and J by 1 base, with 17 bases between.

The chain has TRBV28 and TRBJ2-7; D remains ambiguous. Trimming took 4 bases from V and 1 from J, leaving 14 bases between them. This CDR3 region has 15 residues. Germline V CDR1 and CDR2: MDHEN, SYDVKM. DNA for the CDR3: TGTGCCAGCAGTTCCGCCAAGACATATTCCTACGAGCAGTACTTC. Amino acids: CASSSAKTYSYEQYF.

The rearrangement uses TRBV21-1 and TRBJ2-4; TRBD1, the table's D call, was not compared with the DNA. TRBV21-1 is recorded as a pseudogene. This CDR3 is 18 amino acids long. CDR3 sequence (DNA): TGTGCCAGCAGGAAAGGGGACAAAGAGTTACTAGCCAAAAACATTCAGTACTTC. This codes for CASRKGDKELLAKNIQYF.